The entry below gives a single TCR beta chain sequence along with its context. The data originate from a study of control samples from healthy donors and cancer patients. Measured with immunoSEQ multiplex PCR; TCRdb has only the in-frame clones, and not every one. This repertoire shows tens of thousands of clones, over 75% found once; its top ten account for over 5.5%. This CDR3 contains 15 residues. V gave up 5 bases and J gave up 0 bases, with 14 bases separating them. Germline lookup yields CDR1 GTSNPN and CDR2 SVGIG (reference sequence). The sequenced sample consisted of blood. This TCR derives from a man over 45 in good health. The gene calls are TRBV30 and TRBJ1-5, with D hard to call. This CDR3 is CAWDGSPFSNQPQHF. In nucleotides, the CDR3 is TGTGCCTGGGACGGGTCCCCCTTTAGCAATCAGCCCCAGCATTTT.